What follows are 9 T cell receptor beta chains derived from one specimen sequenced in a study of cytomegalovirus exposure and HLA in healthy donors. A multiplex PCR was run with 60 Vbeta primers and 13 Jbeta primers. The assay was immunoSEQ multiplex PCR, and TCRdb's table has in-frame clones only and misses some. The sample consists of 150,000 to 200,000 clones, about 72% of them appearing once. The material sequenced was PBMCs. These receptors were obtained from a man aged 45 to 65 in good health and CMV-seropositive.

The CDR3 region has the DNA TGTGCCAGCAGTGAAGGGATGACAGGGGTATTTTCCTACGAGCAGTACTTC. Translated, it gives CASSEGMTGVFSYEQYF. V and J are TRBV2 and TRBJ2-7; 8 bases agree with TRBD1. This CDR3 region has 17 residues. The V gene end was trimmed by 1 base and the J gene end by 1 base; junction bases not matched to a gene: 9. Germline V gene lookup returns CDR1 SNHLY and CDR2 FYNNEI.

The rearrangement uses TRBV5-1 and TRBJ1-5; TRBD1 matches at 7 bases. V trimming: 4 bases; J trimming: 0 bases; junction bases outside the gene matches: 4. The CDR3 runs to 15 residues. Germline V CDR1 and CDR2: SGHRS, YFSETQ. In nucleotides, the CDR3 is TGCGCCAGCAGCGCCACAGGGGCTAGCAATCAGCCCCAGCATTTT. Translation gives CASSATGASNQPQHF. The whole variable domain, remainder taken from reference TRBV5-1 and TRBJ1-5, is KAGVTQTPRYLIKTRGQQVTLSCSPISGHRSVSWYQQTPGQGLQFLFEYFSETQRNKGNFPGRFSGRQFSNSRSEMNVSTLELGDSALYLCASSATGASNQPQHFGDGTRLSIL.

The rearrangement uses TRBV7-8 and TRBJ2-5, with TRBD1 identical over 10 bases. The V segment lost 3 bases and the J segment 5 bases; nucleotides outside the gene matches: 9. The CDR3 sequence is 16 residues long. Germline assignment: CDR1 SGHVS and CDR2 FQNEAQ. CDR3 sequence reads: CASSLGGQGKSETQYF. The CDR3 DNA is TGTGCCAGCAGCTTGGGGGGACAGGGGAAGAGCGAGACCCAGTACTTC.

This chain links TRBV5-4 with TRBJ2-3, with D uncertain. The CDR3 is 13 amino acids. Trimming cost V 4 bases and J 2 bases, with 8 bases left between them. Germline V gene data show CDR1 as SGHNT and CDR2 as YYREEE (reference sequence). The DNA of the CDR3 is TGTGCCAGCAGCCCCCAGGACACAGATACGCAGTATTTT. This codes for CASSPQDTDTQYF.

The chain is built from TRBV10-3 and TRBJ2-5; 12 positions match TRBD2. V gave up 6 bases and J gave up 5 bases; unmatched junction bases: 4. CDR1 ENHRY and CDR2 SYGVKD come from the germline V gene. The CDR3 extends over 14 amino acids. Here the CDR3 reads CAIRASGGAETQYF. CDR3 in DNA: TGTGCCATCAGGGCTAGCGGGGGGGCGGAGACCCAGTACTTC.

The rearrangement joins TRBV6-1 to TRBJ1-1; possibly TRBD1 for D (6 bases). CDR3 length: 13 residues. V lost 3 bases, J lost 7 bases, and 12 bases lay in between. Germline lookup yields CDR1 MNHNS and CDR2 SASEGT. The CDR3 spells CASSERQVLEAFF. The CDR3 coding sequence is TGTGCCAGCAGTGAGCGACAGGTCCTTGAAGCTTTCTTT.

This clone has a handful of counts. This chain joins TRBV18 and TRBJ1-4; 9 bases match TRBD1. V gave up 2 bases and J gave up 8 bases; unmatched junction bases: 9. The V gene's germline CDR1 is KGHSH and CDR2 LQKENI. The CDR3 loop spans 16 amino acids. CDR3 nucleotide sequence: TGTGCCAGCTCACCAAATGCGGGACAGGGCAGGGAAAAACTGTTTTTT. It specifies CASSPNAGQGREKLFF. Using reference TRBV18 and TRBJ1-4 for the parts outside the CDR3, the full variable domain is NAGVMQNPRHLVRRRGQEARLRCSPMKGHSHVYWYRQLPEEGLKFMVYLQKENIIDESGMPKERFSAEFPKEGPSILRIQQVVRGDSAAYFCASSPNAGQGREKLFFGSGTQLSVL.

The rearrangement links TRBV7-7 to TRBJ2-7, with D tentatively TRBD1 (6 bases). Trimming shortened V by 2 bases and J by 2 bases, and 22 bases separated the two germline ends. The CDR3 has 18 residues. Per germline, CDR1 SSHAT and CDR2 FNYEAQ (reference sequence). For the CDR3, the DNA is TGTGCCAGCAGCTTACCAAACCCACCGGACAGTGATACCTACGAGCAGTACTTC. Protein product: CASSLPNPPDSDTYEQYF.

This chain links TRBV6-6 with TRBJ2-3; no reliable D call. Germline loops: CDR1 MNHNY, CDR2 SVGAGI (reference sequence). The CDR3 is 12 amino acids. The V end was cut by 7 bases, the J end by 5 bases, with 10 bases between. CDR3 DNA: TGTGCCAGCAATAAAAACGGAGATACGCAGTATTTT. Translation: CASNKNGDTQYF.